This T cell receptor beta chain was captured by sequencing in a study of blood T cell repertoires in COVID-19. Study-level information: Some COVID-19 samples were acute and others convalescent; all came from the United States, Italy and Spain. T cells, B-cell-depleted T cells, or PBMCs provided the cDNA or gDNA that served as material.

Residents of about two dozen US areas, aged roughly 18 to 89 years, made up the participants. Two negative PCRs, clearance, or symptom resolution had been documented for recovered Cohort 3 donors. Generated by immunoSEQ multiplex PCR, the TCRdb table keeps only in-frame clones and is missing some. The sample consists of about 140,000 clones, around 79% of them appearing once. A note on this clone: The same CDR3 can be traced to other DNA sequences in this sample.

The V segment lost 6 bases and the J segment 8 bases; nucleotides outside the gene matches: 8. The CDR3 sequence is 13 residues long. Germline values: CDR1 SEHNR, CDR2 FQNEAQ (reference sequence). The chain joins TRBV7-9 to TRBJ1-2; 8 nucleotides line up with TRBD1. The sequenced material came from PBMCs or T cells enriched from blood (not recorded which). This receptor was taken from a woman between 45 and 60 years old who had recovered from COVID-19. CDR3 DNA: TGTGCCAGCAGTCCCGGACAGGGAGAGGGCTACACCTTC. Its protein product is CASSPGQGEGYTF.